These 27 T cell receptor beta chains originate from one sample sequenced in a study of Ad26.COV2.S vaccination and SARS-CoV-2 variants. Profiling relied on immunoSEQ multiplex PCR, and the TCRdb table lists in-frame clones only, not all of them. The sample has hundreds of thousands of clones, 80% to 90% seen once. As for treatment: some 19 received Ad26.COV2.S at low or high dose, single or two shots; 5 received placebo; per-sample allocation not given. Samples came from day 63 after the first vaccine or placebo injection. Sequencing used peripheral blood, obtained in a trial of Ad26.COV2.S vaccine versus placebo. The receptors come from a person between 18 and 65 years old who received the Ad26.COV2.S COVID-19 vaccine or a placebo.

J is TRBJ2-7 and V is TRBV6-6; D is perhaps TRBD2 (6 bases). Trimming took off 2 bases at V and 3 bases at J, with 17 bases between the two ends. Germline CDR1 MNHNY, CDR2 SVGAGI (reference sequence). There are 16 residues in the CDR3. CDR3 in DNA: TGTGCCAGCAGTTACCTAGGGACTTCGTCGATCTACGAGCAGTACTTC. It encodes CASSYLGTSSIYEQYF.

This clone was counted between two and nine times. This chain links TRBV10-3 with TRBJ1-6; maybe TRBD1 (6 bases). Germline lookup yields CDR1 ENHRY and CDR2 SYGVKD. The CDR3 covers 14 residues. The ends were cut back, 7 bases at V and 10 bases at J, with 17 bases in the middle. The CDR3 DNA follows: TGTGCCATCACTTCCCGGACAGAAGGCTCACCCCTCCACTTT. Protein sequence: CAITSRTEGSPLHF.

V gene TRBV5-1 combines with J gene TRBJ2-2; TRBD1 matches 7 bases. Per the germline V gene, CDR1 is SGHRS and CDR2 is YFSETQ. V was pared by 5 bases and J by 6 bases, with 4 bases of the junction left unmatched. CDR3 length: 13 residues. CDR3 residues: CASSRGLAGELFF. CDR3 bases: TGCGCCAGCAGTAGGGGGCTCGCCGGGGAGCTGTTTTTT.

The chain employs TRBV6-5 and TRBJ1-2, with 8 bases matching TRBD1. V was clipped by 7 bases and J by 5 bases; unmatched bases: 9. The CDR3 spans 14 residues. From germline, CDR1 is MNHEY and CDR2 SVGAGI. CDR3 region: CASTPRGPWYGYTF. The CDR3 DNA is TGTGCCAGCACCCCCAGGGGGCCTTGGTATGGCTACACCTTC.

V gene TRBV24-1 combines with J gene TRBJ1-2; 9 nucleotides match TRBD1. V lost 2 bases, J lost 7 bases, and 7 bases stayed unmatched. Germline values: CDR1 KGHDR, CDR2 SFDVKD. The CDR3 has 15 residues. DNA for the CDR3: TGTGCCACCAGTGATTCTTGGACAGGGGCGTCTGGCTACACCTTC. This gives the protein CATSDSWTGASGYTF.

The CDR3 spells CASSQGIGTGELFF. CDR3 sequence (DNA): TGTGCCAGCAGCCAAGGGATTGGCACCGGGGAGCTGTTTTTT. The chain carries TRBV3-1 (or the pseudogene TRBV3-2) and TRBJ2-2; D remains ambiguous. V lost 1 base to trimming and J lost 4 bases, with 7 bases between them. CDR1 is LGHDT and CDR2 is YNNKEL in the germline V gene (reference sequence). CDR3 length equals 14 residues.

V gene TRBV7-2 combines with J gene TRBJ2-3, with D possibly matching TRBD2 (6 bases). The CDR3 has 15 amino acids. V lost 1 base, J lost 0 bases, and 8 bases lay in between. The V gene's germline CDR1 is SGHTA and CDR2 FQGNSA. CDR3 sequence: CASSLGGTSTDTQYF. In nucleotides, the CDR3 is TGTGCCAGCAGCTTAGGCGGGACTAGCACAGATACGCAGTATTTT.

The sample holds one count of this clone. The V call is TRBV9, the J call TRBJ2-7; perhaps TRBD2 as D (5 bases). Germline-derived CDR1 and CDR2 are SGDLS and YYNGEE. Between the trimmed V and J ends, which lost 0 bases and 2 bases, there was a span of 12 bases. The CDR3 consists of 15 residues. Here the CDR3 reads CASSVEASGPYEQYF. The CDR3 bases are TGTGCCAGCAGCGTAGAGGCCAGCGGCCCCTACGAGCAGTACTTC.

This clone was picked up one time. The rearrangement links TRBV5-1 to TRBJ1-1, with a tentative D call TRBD1 (6 bases). Germline CDR1 reads SGHRS; CDR2 reads YFSETQ. V was pared by 0 bases and J by 0 bases, with 15 bases between. This CDR3 is built from 17 residues. The CDR3 is CASSLDQGLLVNTEAFF. CDR3 bases: TGCGCCAGCAGCTTGGATCAGGGGTTATTAGTGAACACTGAAGCTTTCTTT.

The sample holds one count of this clone. The chain is built from TRBV29-1 and TRBJ2-3; no clear D. From germline, CDR1 is SQVTM and CDR2 ANQGSEA. CDR3 length: 14 amino acids. V was pared by 2 bases and J by 0 bases, with 9 bases between. The CDR3 nucleotides read TGCAGCGTTGAACCAGCGTTGAGCACAGATACGCAGTATTTT. Protein product: CSVEPALSTDTQYF.

As DNA, the CDR3 is TGTGCCAGTAGTATTCCTGGACAGATCTACGAGCAGTACTTC. The encoded protein is CASSIPGQIYEQYF. The rearrangement links TRBV19 to TRBJ2-7; D might be TRBD1 (6 bases). CDR1 is LNHDA, CDR2 SQIVND, per germline (reference sequence). The CDR3 spans 14 residues. V was pared by 3 bases and J by 3 bases, with 12 bases between.

This clone has only one observation. V usage is TRBV4-2 and J usage is TRBJ1-4; 10 positions agree with TRBD1. There are 14 residues in the CDR3. From germline, CDR1 is LGHNA and CDR2 YNFKEQ. The trim removed 5 bases at V and 8 bases at J, leaving 5 bases unmatched. Here the CDR3 DNA reads TGTGCCAGCAGCTGGACAGGGGGTCGAGAAAAACTGTTTTTT. Amino acid sequence: CASSWTGGREKLFF.

This sequence joins TRBV15 and TRBJ2-2; D is uncertain. With 1 base removed from V and 4 bases from J, the gap between germline ends came to 10 bases. CDR3 length equals 15 residues. Germline V lookup: CDR1 LNHNV, CDR2 YYDKDF (reference sequence). The chain's CDR3 is CATSRVGVGTGELFF. For the CDR3, the DNA is TGTGCCACCAGCAGAGTAGGTGTGGGCACCGGGGAGCTGTTTTTT. The full variable domain, with the rest looked up from reference TRBV15 and TRBJ2-2, is DAMVIQNPRYQVTQFGKPVTLSCSQTLNHNVMYWYQQKSSQAPKLLFHYYDKDFNNEADTPDNFQSRRPNTSFCFLDIRSPGLGDTAMYLCATSRVGVGTGELFFGEGSRLTVL.

In the case of this clone: Different DNA sequences within this sample yield the same CDR3. The V and J genes are TRBV6-1 and TRBJ1-5, with D perhaps TRBD1 (5 bases). V was cut by 0 bases and J by 2 bases, with 8 bases left in between. The CDR3 is made up of 15 amino acids. The germline V gene encodes CDR1 MNHNS and CDR2 SASEGT. This CDR3 is CASSEAGAGNQPQHF. CDR3 bases: TGTGCCAGCAGTGAAGCTGGGGCAGGCAATCAGCCCCAGCATTTT.

The J gene is TRBJ2-3, the V gene TRBV5-1; TRBD2 matches at 7 bases. Germline CDR1 SGHRS, CDR2 YFSETQ. The V segment lost 0 bases and the J segment 6 bases; nucleotides outside the gene matches: 7. This CDR3 has 15 residues. The CDR3 coding sequence is TGCGCCAGCAGCTTGGCGGCGGGAGTAGGGGATACGCAGTATTTT. This gives the protein CASSLAAGVGDTQYF.

With respect to this clone: Other DNA sequences in the sample encode the same CDR3. The chain recombines TRBV18 with TRBJ2-5; D call uncertain. Germline CDR1 is KGHSH and CDR2 is LQKENI. Deletions cut 0 bases from V and 5 bases from J, with 7 bases between. There are 13 residues in the CDR3. The CDR3 sequence is CASSPPSRETQYF. DNA of the CDR3: TGTGCCAGCTCACCACCGAGTAGGGAGACCCAGTACTTC.

V is TRBV7-8 and J is TRBJ2-3; 8 nucleotides line up with TRBD2. The V gene end was trimmed by 4 bases and the J gene end by 5 bases; junction bases not matched to a gene: 5. CDR3 size: 14 residues. Per the germline V gene, CDR1 is SGHVS and CDR2 is FQNEAQ. The CDR3 DNA reads as TGTGCCAGCAGCTCGGGACTAGAAGAAGATACGCAGTATTTT. Translation: CASSSGLEEDTQYF.

The chain combines TRBV29-1 with TRBJ1-4, with TRBD1 as a possible D gene (6 bases). The germline V gene encodes CDR1 SQVTM and CDR2 ANQGSEA. This CDR3 spans 12 amino acids. The germline V and J ends were trimmed by 6 bases and 4 bases, with 9 bases remaining between them. The CDR3 nucleotides are TGCAGCGTGGGGGACAATAATGAAAAACTGTTTTTT. Its protein is CSVGDNNEKLFF. Together with reference TRBV29-1 and TRBJ1-4, the CDR3 gives the full variable domain: SAVISQKPSRDICQRGTSLTIQCQVDSQVTMMFWYRQQPGQSLTLIATANQGSEATYESGFVIDKFPISRPNLTFSTLTVSNMSPEDSSIYLCSVGDNNEKLFFGSGTQLSVL.

This clone was counted a single time. CDR3 region: CASSYSSPIPYEQYF. The CDR3 nucleotides read TGTGCCAGCAGTTACTCGAGTCCGATTCCCTACGAGCAGTACTTC. The chain has TRBV6-5 and TRBJ2-7; D gene ambiguous. The CDR3 has 15 residues. V was shortened by 0 bases and J by 2 bases, with 11 bases between the two germline ends. The V gene's germline CDR1 is MNHEY and CDR2 SVGAGI.

Details on this clone: The sample carries other DNA sequences with the same CDR3. This chain connects TRBV7-3 to TRBJ1-1; D unresolved. The CDR3 runs to 13 residues. Trimming took 0 bases from V and 0 from J, leaving 2 bases between them. Per the germline V gene, CDR1 is SGHTA and CDR2 is FQGTGA. CDR3 sequence (DNA): TGTGCCAGCAGCTTAACCATGAACACTGAAGCTTTCTTT. Amino acid sequence: CASSLTMNTEAFF.

This chain uses TRBV12-5 with TRBJ2-5; the D is unclear. V lost 3 bases to trimming and J lost 6 bases, with 11 bases between them. The CDR3 covers 13 residues. The germline gives CDR1 LGHNT, CDR2 FRNRAP. CDR3 amino acids: CASGFWGVQTQYF. CDR3 bases: TGTGCTAGTGGTTTCTGGGGTGTCCAGACCCAGTACTTC.

The genes are TRBV29-1 and TRBJ1-3; the D is unclear. The ends were cut back, 3 bases at V and 3 bases at J, with 12 bases in the middle. Germline V gene lookup returns CDR1 SQVTM and CDR2 ANQGSEA. The CDR3 is made up of 14 amino acids. In DNA, the CDR3 is TGCAGCGTTGAGTCAGGCAACATTGGAAACACCATATATTTT. Its translation is CSVESGNIGNTIYF.

The chain carries TRBV3-1 (or the pseudogene TRBV3-2) and TRBJ2-1; D might be TRBD2 (7 bases). V was trimmed by 6 bases and J by 1 base, leaving 16 bases between them. The CDR3 spans 16 residues. Germline CDR1 and CDR2: LGHDT and YNNKEL (reference sequence). CDR3 DNA sequence: TGTGCCAGCAGTGTGGGGGGGACAATATCCTACAATGAGCAGTTCTTC. Protein product: CASSVGGTISYNEQFF.

This clone occurred once. The chain couples TRBV10-3 to TRBJ1-4, with unresolved D. CDR3 length: 13 amino acids. Germline V gene data show CDR1 as ENHRY and CDR2 as SYGVKD. Between the trimmed V and J ends, which lost 1 base and 7 bases, there was a span of 7 bases. The CDR3 bases are TGTGCCATCAGTGAGTTAACGGGTGAAAAACTGTTTTTT. Translated: CAISELTGEKLFF.

This chain joins TRBV7-2 and TRBJ2-7; 9 nucleotides line up with TRBD1. CDR1 is SGHTA, CDR2 FQGNSA, per germline. J was trimmed by 3 bases and V by 5 bases; bases with no gene match: 8. This CDR3 spans 15 amino acids. This CDR3 is CASSGHRGRVYEQYF. As DNA, the CDR3 is TGTGCCAGCAGCGGGCACAGGGGGCGAGTCTACGAGCAGTACTTC. The variable domain in full, completed from reference TRBV7-2 and TRBJ2-7, reads GAGVSQSPSNKVTEKGKDVELRCDPISGHTALYWYRQSLGQGLEFLIYFQGNSAPDKSGLPSDRFSAERTGGSVSTLTIQRTQQEDSAVYLCASSGHRGRVYEQYFGPGTRLTVT.

The rearrangement uses TRBV27 and TRBJ1-6; TRBD1 is a possible D gene (6 bases). The V and J ends lost 5 bases and 8 bases respectively, with 19 bases between them. CDR1 and CDR2 (germline): MNHEY, SMNVEV (reference sequence). The CDR3 has 16 amino acids. The CDR3 loop is CASSLGQLMADSPLHF. The CDR3 coding sequence is TGTGCCAGCAGTCTGGGACAATTAATGGCTGATTCACCCCTCCACTTT.

The chain is built from TRBV19 and TRBJ2-3; D remains unclear. V was trimmed by 2 bases and J by 5 bases, leaving 8 bases between them. The germline gives CDR1 LNHDA, CDR2 SQIVND (reference sequence). The CDR3 has 13 residues. The CDR3 nucleotides are TGTGCCAGTAGTATAAGATGGGGAGATACGCAGTATTTT. Translating gives CASSIRWGDTQYF. The complete variable domain, with remaining parts taken from reference TRBV19 and TRBJ2-3, reads DGGITQSPKYLFRKEGQNVTLSCEQNLNHDAMYWYRQDPGQGLRLIYYSQIVNDFQKGDIAEGYSVSREKKESFPLTVTSAQKNPTAFYLCASSIRWGDTQYFGPGTRLTVL.